This TCR beta chain was sequenced during a study of shared clonotypes between healthy human individuals. Study at large: Used for every donor were three CD4 naive, three CD4 memory, two CD8 naive and one CD8 memory plate.

CD45RO-negative, CCR7-selected cells formed the naive CD8 fraction, which excluded terminally differentiated effector memory CD45RA+ cells. The run depth of the assay was deep. Profiled with immunoSEQ multiplex PCR; TCRdb holds only in-frame clones, not every one. The data hold hundreds of thousands of clones, with 85% to 95% observed a single time. This sequence was found in a woman aged 25 to 45 in good health. The specimen sequenced was naive CD8+ T cells sorted from blood.

The CDR3 DNA reads as TGTGCCAGCAGTGAAGACGAAGCAGGAAAGCGGGAGGAGTACTTC. It is translated as CASSEDEAGKREEYF. This chain joins TRBV6-1 and TRBJ2-7; 9 nucleotides agree with TRBD2. Per germline, CDR1 MNHNS and CDR2 SASEGT. The CDR3 extends over 15 amino acids. V was clipped by 1 base and J by 11 bases; unmatched bases: 12.